This T cell receptor (beta chain) is drawn from a study of shared clonotypes between healthy human individuals. Produced via immunoSEQ multiplex PCR; TCRdb's table is partial and in-frame only. The table has approximately 2.1 million clones, more than 80% seen once. CDR3 length equals 14 residues. Germline CDR1 and CDR2: KGHSH and LQKENI. V was trimmed by 2 bases and J by 3 bases, leaving 10 bases between them. Details on this clone: Its specificity is unknown.

Broader study findings: In general, naive subsets displayed greater estimated richness than memory subsets did.

The genes are TRBV18 and TRBJ1-2; possibly TRBD1 for D (5 bases). Sequenced material: naive CD4+ T cells from PBMCs. Indicated subset: CD45RA+ positively selected. The clonotype comes from a man aged 18 to 29 in good health. Some clones in this sample may be carry-over from other donors' samples. CDR3 region: CASSPGRQYYGYTF. The CDR3, as DNA: TGTGCCAGCTCACCAGGTCGACAGTACTATGGCTACACCTTC.